The next 14 T cell receptor beta chains were all read from a single sample in a study of blood T cell repertoires in COVID-19. The protocol was immunoSEQ multiplex PCR, while the TCRdb copy is restricted to in-frame clones and leaves out a portion. The sample holds about 220,000 clones, approximately 77% seen once. What was sequenced was peripheral blood. The receptors here all came from a woman older than 75 with acute or convalescent COVID-19.

A remark on this clone: In the same sample, other DNA sequences code for this CDR3. The rearrangement joins TRBV5-1 to TRBJ1-4; D gene ambiguous. The CDR3 spans 16 residues. Per germline, CDR1 SGHRS and CDR2 YFSETQ. Deletions cut 0 bases from V and 0 bases from J, with 9 bases between. CDR3: CASSLGGTATNEKLFF. The DNA of the CDR3 is TGCGCCAGCAGCTTGGGTGGCACAGCAACTAATGAAAAACTGTTTTTT.

This rearrangement joins TRBV19 to TRBJ1-2; 7 bases fit TRBD1. The length of the CDR3 is 14 residues. Germline V lookup: CDR1 LNHDA, CDR2 SQIVND (reference sequence). V trimming: 7 bases; J trimming: 8 bases; junction bases outside the gene matches: 13. The CDR3 coding sequence is TGTGCCAGTACCTTCGCCGCAGGGGGAAGGGGCTACACCTTC. This gives the protein CASTFAAGGRGYTF. The complete variable domain, with remaining parts taken from reference TRBV19 and TRBJ1-2, reads DGGITQSPKYLFRKEGQNVTLSCEQNLNHDAMYWYRQDPGQGLRLIYYSQIVNDFQKGDIAEGYSVSREKKESFPLTVTSAQKNPTAFYLCASTFAAGGRGYTFGSGTRLTVV.

This chain connects TRBV7-2 to TRBJ2-3; 7 nucleotides match TRBD2. This CDR3 contains 13 residues. V lost 8 bases, J lost 4 bases, and 6 bases stayed unmatched. Germline CDR1 SGHTA, CDR2 FQGNSA. In DNA, the CDR3 is TGTGCCAGCTCCTGGGGGGGGGCAGATACGCAGTATTTT. Its translation is CASSWGGADTQYF.

The J gene is TRBJ1-5, the V gene TRBV6-5; D gene uncertain. The germline CDR1 and CDR2 sequences are MNHEY and SVGAGI. The CDR3 extends over 14 amino acids. V gave up 10 bases and J gave up 0 bases, with 13 bases separating them. The DNA of the CDR3 is TGTGCCACCCGGGAGGGAACTAGCAATCAGCCCCAGCATTTT. Encoded protein: CATREGTSNQPQHF.

The chain uses TRBV5-1 and TRBJ1-1; D ambiguous. With 2 bases removed from V and 5 bases from J, the gap between germline ends came to 13 bases. The CDR3 is made up of 14 amino acids. The germline V gene has CDR1 SGHRS and CDR2 YFSETQ. DNA for the CDR3: TGCGCCAGCAGCTTCGTGGGCCCGGGGACTGAAGCTTTCTTT. Amino acid sequence: CASSFVGPGTEAFF.

The chain links TRBV12-3 or TRBV12-4 to TRBJ1-2; D is ambiguous. V was shortened by 7 bases and J by 7 bases, with 13 bases between the two germline ends. CDR3 length: 12 residues. CDR3 DNA: TGTGCCAGCACTCGTCGGGAGGGTGGCTACACCTTC. Its protein is CASTRREGGYTF.

The chain joins TRBV6-5 to TRBJ1-3; D may be TRBD1 (6 bases). Trimming stripped 6 bases from V and 0 bases from J, with 12 bases between. Per the germline V gene, CDR1 is MNHEY and CDR2 is SVGAGI. The CDR3 has 15 amino acids. CDR3 nucleotides: TGTGCCAGCAGGGGCGACAGGTCCTCTGGAAACACCATATATTTT. It specifies CASRGDRSSGNTIYF.

This chain joins TRBV7-2 and TRBJ1-5; D is unclear. V was cut by 3 bases and J by 2 bases, with 5 bases left in between. Looked up from germline, CDR1 is SGHTA and CDR2 is FQGNSA. This CDR3 comprises 13 residues. The CDR3 sequence: CASSFSGNQPQHF. The CDR3 DNA is TGTGCCAGCAGCTTTTCGGGCAATCAGCCCCAGCATTTT.

This chain joins TRBV6-5 and TRBJ2-5; D possibly corresponds to TRBD2 (6 bases). The germline V and J ends were trimmed by 6 bases and 5 bases, with 7 bases remaining between them. The CDR3 has 11 residues. Per germline, CDR1 MNHEY and CDR2 SVGAGI. This chain's CDR3 is CASSRGETQYF. CDR3 nucleotides: TGTGCCAGCAGCCGGGGGGAGACCCAGTACTTC.

The gene calls are TRBV19 and TRBJ2-3, with 9 bases identical to TRBD2. Germline V gene sequence: CDR1 LNHDA, CDR2 SQIVND (reference sequence). This CDR3 has 15 residues. The V and J ends lost 5 bases and 2 bases, in that order; junction bases with no gene match: 5. In DNA, the CDR3 is TGTGCCAGTAGTTCGCGGGGGGGACTCACAGATACGCAGTATTTT. Its protein is CASSSRGGLTDTQYF.

V gene TRBV15 combines with J gene TRBJ1-5; D is undetermined. The CDR3 consists of 14 residues. The germline gives CDR1 LNHNV, CDR2 YYDKDF (reference sequence). Between the trimmed V and J ends, which lost 1 base and 0 bases, there was a span of 4 bases. In nucleotides, the CDR3 is TGTGCCACCAGCAGAGCGTCTAGCAATCAGCCCCAGCATTTT. Protein sequence: CATSRASSNQPQHF.

The rearrangement uses TRBV5-1 and TRBJ2-1, with D uncertain. CDR3 length equals 12 residues. The ends were cut back, 6 bases at V and 8 bases at J, with 12 bases in the middle. CDR1 and CDR2 from the germline V gene are SGHRS and YFSETQ. The CDR3 sequence: CASNAQSHEQFF. The CDR3 nucleotides read TGCGCCAGCAACGCACAATCGCATGAGCAGTTCTTC.

This chain connects TRBV5-6 to TRBJ2-4; D may be TRBD1 (5 bases). The V gene lost 1 base and the J gene lost 0 bases, with 11 bases spanning the gap. The CDR3 totals 16 residues. Germline V gene data show CDR1 as SGHDT and CDR2 as YYEEEE. The CDR3 protein is CASSLKRTLAKNIQYF. CDR3 coding DNA: TGTGCCAGCAGCTTGAAGAGGACACTAGCCAAAAACATTCAGTACTTC.

The chain has TRBV9 and TRBJ1-2, with D unresolved. The germline gives CDR1 SGDLS, CDR2 YYNGEE. V lost 4 bases, J lost 3 bases, and 13 bases lay in between. The CDR3 runs to 14 residues. The CDR3 sequence is CASSFTDRDYGYTF. As DNA, the CDR3 is TGTGCCAGCAGCTTTACAGACCGAGACTATGGCTACACCTTC.